Below are 32 T cell receptor beta chains sequenced from a single sample in a study of T cells in Graves' hyperthyroidism and ophthalmopathy. Amplification targeted TCR beta CDR3 regions from RNA transcripts. Primed by the HTBI set, a first-round RT-PCR was run on the TCR CDR3. TCRdb reanalysed the multiplex PCR reads using MiXCR and keeps one entry per CDR3 protein. The sample lists about 400,000 distinct CDR3 sequences; 13% to 15% were seen once. The specimen was blood. These receptors originate from a woman aged 60-75 years with Graves' ophthalmopathy.

The chain carries TRBV25-1 and TRBJ2-3, with 8 bases lining up with TRBD1. CDR3 length: 17 residues. Germline loops: CDR1 MGHDK, CDR2 SYGVNS. The junction had 12 bases not matched to a gene; V was cut back by 3 bases and J by 4 bases. CDR3 coding DNA: TGTGCCAGCAGTGATCGTCGGGACAGGATTAATTCAGATACGCAGTATTTT. Its translation is CASSDRRDRINSDTQYF.

This clonotype showed up many times. The chain carries TRBV20-1 and TRBJ2-7; TRBD1 matches 9 bases. V shed 5 bases, J shed 6 bases, and the junction held 8 bases outside the gene matches. Per germline, CDR1 DFQATT and CDR2 SNEGSKA (reference sequence). This CDR3 spans 13 amino acids. The CDR3 here is CSAAGQGGSEQYF. CDR3 coding DNA: TGCAGTGCTGCGGGACAGGGAGGTTCCGAGCAGTACTTC.

Details on this clonotype: A read error may explain this, as a much larger clone is one base away. CDR3 in DNA: TGTGCCAGCAGCTTAACCGGGACAGGGGGTCATAGCGACCAGTACTTC. It yields the protein CASSLTGTGGHSDQYF. V gene TRBV7-3 combines with J gene TRBJ2-7, with 11 bases that match TRBD1. Losses at the gene ends were 0 bases for V and 10 bases for J; bases not matched to a gene: 11. There are 16 residues in the CDR3. CDR1 and CDR2 (germline): SGHTA, FQGTGA.

This chain uses TRBV27 with TRBJ2-7, with 13 bases fitting TRBD2. The ends lost 4 bases at V and 0 bases at J; junction bases unmatched: 9. This CDR3 is built from 18 residues. Germline CDR1 reads MNHEY; CDR2 reads SMNVEV (reference sequence). The CDR3 DNA is TGTGCCAGCAGTTCCAGACTAGCGGGAGGTCTTAGCTCCTACGAGCAGTACTTC. Translated, it gives CASSSRLAGGLSSYEQYF.

The table lists this clonotype with many counts. This chain joins TRBV28 and TRBJ1-1; D possibly corresponds to TRBD1 (5 bases). CDR3 length: 13 residues. CDR1 is MDHEN and CDR2 is SYDVKM in the germline V gene. The germline V and J ends were trimmed by 8 bases and 3 bases, with 13 bases remaining between them. The CDR3 reads CASGRDEDTEAFF. The CDR3 DNA is TGTGCCAGCGGCCGGGACGAAGACACTGAAGCTTTCTTT.

This clonotype was observed at least ten times. The chain links TRBV30 to TRBJ2-4; D call uncertain. V shed 1 base and J shed 6 bases, with 13 bases lying between them. The CDR3 extends over 14 amino acids. CDR1 and CDR2 from the germline V gene are GTSNPN and SVGIG (reference sequence). The CDR3 region is CAWSGWGSGNIQYF. The CDR3 DNA sequence: TGTGCCTGGAGTGGGTGGGGATCCGGAAACATTCAGTACTTC.

This clonotype has a count of ten or more. The V call is TRBV12-3 or TRBV12-4, the J call TRBJ2-5; 10 bases agree with TRBD2. The CDR3 is 16 residues long. After removal of 5 bases from V and 5 bases from J, the junction contained 11 bases not matched to a gene. The CDR3 nucleotides read TGTGCCAGCAGTCAGCGAGCGGGAGGGCCGGAGGAGACCCAGTACTTC. Translating it yields CASSQRAGGPEETQYF.

The J gene is TRBJ2-4, the V gene TRBV14; a possible D gene is TRBD2 (5 bases). The V and J ends lost 1 base and 6 bases respectively, with 7 bases between them. Germline loops: CDR1 SGHDN, CDR2 FVKESK. This CDR3 is built from 13 residues. CDR3 in amino acids: CASSQAGSNIQYF. DNA of the CDR3: TGTGCCAGCAGCCAAGCGGGGTCAAACATTCAGTACTTC. Drawing the rest from reference TRBV14 and TRBJ2-4, the complete variable domain is EAGVTQFPSHSVIEKGQTVTLRCDPISGHDNLYWYRRVMGKEIKFLLHFVKESKQDESGMPNNRFLAERTGGTYSTLKVQPAELEDSGVYFCASSQAGSNIQYFGAGTRLSVL.

This clonotype was recorded many times. This chain joins TRBV27 and TRBJ2-5, with a weak D call TRBD2 (6 bases). V lost 3 bases and J lost 5, with 13 bases in between. The CDR3 length is 14 residues. CDR1 is MNHEY, CDR2 SMNVEV, per germline (reference sequence). CDR3 in DNA: TGTGCCAGCAGTTTCGGAGGGGCGGGGGAGACCCAGTACTTC. Amino acids: CASSFGGAGETQYF.

This clonotype was detected only a few times. The chain combines TRBV5-8 with TRBJ1-3; D may be TRBD1 (5 bases). The CDR3 has 17 amino acids. Germline V gene sequence: CDR1 SGHTS, CDR2 YDEGEE. V was shortened by 0 bases and J by 0 bases, with 13 bases between the two germline ends. The CDR3: CASSLGAPGLSGNTIYF. In DNA form, the CDR3 reads TGTGCCAGCAGCTTGGGGGCCCCAGGGCTCTCTGGAAACACCATATATTTT. Together with reference TRBV5-8 and TRBJ1-3, the CDR3 gives the full variable domain: EAGVTQSPTHLIKTRGQQATLRCSPISGHTSVYWYQQALGLGLQFLLWYDEGEERNRGNFPPRFSGRQFPNYSSELNVNALELEDSALYLCASSLGAPGLSGNTIYFGEGSWLTVV.

Concerning this clonotype itself: A junction boundary mismatches the germline segment, possibly from a read error. The chain is built from TRBV29-1 and TRBJ2-3, with 10 bases fitting TRBD1. Germline V CDR1 and CDR2: SQVTM, ANQGSEA. The CDR3 is 15 residues long. The CDR3 protein is CSVEGWDRGTDTQYF. The DNA for the CDR3 is TGCAGCGTTGAGGGGTGGGACAGGGGCACGGATACGCAGTATTTT.

In this sample, this clonotype turned up once. A much larger clone differs by one base, so this may be a read error. This chain links TRBV7-2 with TRBJ2-7; D unresolved. The germline V gene encodes CDR1 SGHTA and CDR2 FQGNSA. The CDR3 sequence is 13 residues long. The V and J ends lost 8 bases and 2 bases respectively, with 13 bases between them. CDR3 sequence: CASGSPPAYEQYF. The DNA of the CDR3 is TGTGCCAGCGGCTCACCCCCGGCCTACGAGCAGTACTTC.

J is TRBJ1-1 and V is TRBV28, with a weak D call TRBD1 (6 bases). CDR1 is MDHEN and CDR2 is SYDVKM in the germline V gene. CDR3 size: 14 residues. Trimming took 3 bases from V and 5 from J, leaving 13 bases between them. The CDR3 DNA reads as TGTGCCAGCAGTTTTCAAGGGGGTGAAACTGAAGCTTTCTTT. Translation gives CASSFQGGETEAFF.

The chain links TRBV7-3 to TRBJ1-6; D ambiguous. The ends were cut back, 2 bases at V and 0 bases at J, with 5 bases in the middle. Germline V gives CDR1 SGHTA, CDR2 FQGTGA. The CDR3 is 15 amino acids. CDR3 sequence: CASSLASSYNSPLHF. CDR3 DNA sequence: TGTGCCAGCAGCTTAGCGAGCTCCTATAATTCACCCCTCCACTTT. Using reference TRBV7-3 and TRBJ1-6 for the parts outside the CDR3, the full variable domain is GAGVSQTPSNKVTEKGKYVELRCDPISGHTALYWYRQSLGQGPEFLIYFQGTGAADDSGLPNDRFFAVRPEGSVSTLKIQRTERGDSAVYLCASSLASSYNSPLHFGNGTRLTVT.

Many counts were recorded for this clonotype. The chain couples TRBV5-1 to TRBJ2-1, with TRBD2 as a possible D gene (6 bases). Germline CDR1 and CDR2: SGHRS and YFSETQ. This CDR3 is built from 15 residues. V was pared by 0 bases and J by 10 bases, with 17 bases between. CDR3 sequence: CASSLARGRRDEQFF. The CDR3, as DNA: TGCGCCAGCAGCTTGGCGAGGGGCAGGAGGGACGAGCAGTTCTTC. Drawing the rest from reference TRBV5-1 and TRBJ2-1, the complete variable domain is KAGVTQTPRYLIKTRGQQVTLSCSPISGHRSVSWYQQTPGQGLQFLFEYFSETQRNKGNFPGRFSGRQFSNSRSEMNVSTLELGDSALYLCASSLARGRRDEQFFGPGTRLTVL.

This clonotype was found a few times. The chain carries TRBV28 and TRBJ1-5, with a possible D match to TRBD1 (5 bases). The germline CDR1 and CDR2 sequences are MDHEN and SYDVKM. V was shortened by 6 bases and J by 7 bases, with 16 bases between the two germline ends. The CDR3 totals 14 residues. CDR3 in amino acids: CASSPRAGGQPQHF. CDR3 nucleotides: TGTGCCAGCAGCCCCAGGGCGGGAGGACAGCCCCAGCATTTT. The full variable domain, rest sourced from reference TRBV28 and TRBJ1-5, is DVKVTQSSRYLVKRTGEKVFLECVQDMDHENMFWYRQDPGLGLRLIYFSYDVKMKEKGDIPEGYSVSREKKERFSLILESASTNQTSMYLCASSPRAGGQPQHFGDGTRLSIL.

This clonotype was seen at least ten times. V gene TRBV20-1 combines with J gene TRBJ2-7; 7 bases fit TRBD1. This CDR3 is 12 amino acids long. V lost 3 bases and J lost 6; bases outside the gene matches: 5. Germline CDR1 and CDR2: DFQATT and SNEGSKA (reference sequence). The CDR3: CSARAAGGEQYF. The CDR3, as DNA: TGCAGTGCTAGGGCGGCAGGGGGCGAGCAGTACTTC.

This clonotype was picked up many times. The genes are TRBV11-2 and TRBJ2-2; no clear D gene. V shed 1 base and J shed 5 bases, with 14 bases lying between them. CDR3 length: 16 residues. The germline CDR1 and CDR2 sequences are SGHAT and FQNNGV. The CDR3 region has the DNA TGTGCCAGCAGCTTAGCCCAGTTGGGAAATACCGGGGAGCTGTTTTTT. Protein: CASSLAQLGNTGELFF.

This clonotype was recorded many times. V usage is TRBV3-1 and J usage is TRBJ2-1, with 13 bases matching TRBD2. Germline CDR1 and CDR2: LGHDT and YNNKEL (reference sequence). The length of the CDR3 is 16 residues. V trimming: 4 bases; J trimming: 5 bases; junction bases outside the gene matches: 5. CDR3 amino acids: CASSPSGTSGDNEQFF. CDR3 sequence (DNA): TGTGCCAGCAGCCCCTCCGGGACTAGCGGGGACAATGAGCAGTTCTTC.

This clonotype was seen at least ten times. The chain links TRBV28 to TRBJ2-5; 11 bases agree with TRBD1. The J segment lost 4 bases and the V segment lost 5 bases, leaving 3 bases of the junction unmatched. From germline, CDR1 is MDHEN and CDR2 SYDVKM. The CDR3 is 14 amino acids. This CDR3 is CASSRTGGVETQYF. The CDR3 DNA follows: TGTGCCAGCAGTCGGACAGGGGGCGTAGAGACCCAGTACTTC.

This clonotype has ten or more counts. The CDR3 reads CASIQQGLVYAFF. The CDR3 nucleotides are TGTGCCAGCATCCAACAGGGGCTCGTATACGCTTTCTTT. The chain carries TRBV28 and TRBJ1-1; TRBD1 matches 7 bases. CDR1 is MDHEN, CDR2 SYDVKM, per germline. The CDR3 covers 13 residues. V shed 7 bases, J shed 11 bases, and the junction held 13 bases outside the gene matches.

This clonotype was seen repeatedly, ten times or more. The J gene is TRBJ2-7, the V gene TRBV20-1; the match to TRBD2 covers 12 bases. The CDR3 contains 14 residues. Trimming removed 6 bases from V and 5 bases from J; junction bases left unmatched: 8. CDR1 DFQATT and CDR2 SNEGSKA come from the germline V gene (reference sequence). The CDR3 loop reads CSAAGLAGLHEQYF. CDR3 in DNA: TGCAGTGCCGCTGGACTAGCGGGACTCCACGAGCAGTACTTC.

The chain joins TRBV6-5 to TRBJ1-1; maybe TRBD1 (5 bases). This CDR3 spans 13 amino acids. Trimming stripped 2 bases from V and 5 bases from J, with 9 bases between. Germline assignment: CDR1 MNHEY and CDR2 SVGAGI. DNA of the CDR3: TGTGCCAGCAGTTACGTCCCAGGGACTGAAGCTTTCTTT. Translation: CASSYVPGTEAFF.

In its sample, this clonotype was seen many times. This chain links TRBV30 with TRBJ2-2; D uncertain. There are 13 residues in the CDR3. Between the trimmed V and J ends, which lost 0 bases and 6 bases, there was a span of 8 bases. The germline gives CDR1 GTSNPN, CDR2 SVGIG (reference sequence). CDR3 nucleotides: TGTGCCTGGAGTGTTGGCACTTCCGGGGAGCTGTTTTTT. Protein product: CAWSVGTSGELFF.

This clonotype was observed a handful of times. A much larger clone is a single base away; this may be a read error. V and J are TRBV28 and TRBJ2-1; possibly TRBD1 for D (6 bases). The CDR3 totals 14 residues. Germline V gives CDR1 MDHEN, CDR2 SYDVKM. CDR3 protein: CASFHRAHYSEQFF. The CDR3 DNA reads as TGTGCCAGTTTCCACAGGGCCCACTACAGTGAGCAGTTCTTC.

The table lists this clonotype with many counts. This chain links TRBV5-1 with TRBJ2-1; 8 positions agree with TRBD2. The CDR3 is 15 amino acids. Germline CDR1 is SGHRS and CDR2 is YFSETQ. V lost 0 bases to trimming and J lost 1 base; unmatched junction nucleotides: 0. The CDR3, as DNA: TGCGCCAGCAGCTTGGGCGGGAGGTCCTACAATGAGCAGTTCTTC. Amino acid sequence: CASSLGGRSYNEQFF.

This clonotype was counted between two and nine times. The chain joins TRBV6-1 to TRBJ1-5, with D unclear. Germline V gene data show CDR1 as MNHNS and CDR2 as SASEGT. There are 14 residues in the CDR3. Trimming left V 6 bases short and J 2 bases short, with 11 bases between. CDR3 in amino acids: CASRVTDGNQPQHF. DNA of the CDR3: TGTGCCAGCAGGGTAACGGACGGCAATCAGCCCCAGCATTTT.

This clonotype was seen at least ten times. The V call is TRBV7-8, the J call TRBJ2-2, with no clear D. The CDR3 loop spans 13 amino acids. Germline lookup yields CDR1 SGHVS and CDR2 FQNEAQ. V lost 5 bases, J lost 7 bases, and 11 bases lay in between. Written as DNA, the CDR3 is TGTGCCAGCAGCACACTATTAGACGGGGAGCTGTTTTTT. Encoded protein: CASSTLLDGELFF. The full variable domain, completed using reference TRBV7-8 and TRBJ2-2, is GAGVSQSPRYKVAKRGQDVALRCDPISGHVSLFWYQQALGQGPEFLTYFQNEAQLDKSGLPSDRFFAERPEGSVSTLKIQRTQQEDSAVYLCASSTLLDGELFFGEGSRLTVL.

This clonotype occurred many times. The chain combines TRBV5-1 with TRBJ2-7; D is unresolved. V lost 0 bases and J lost 0, with 13 bases in between. This CDR3 has 16 amino acids. In germline, CDR1 is SGHRS, CDR2 YFSETQ. CDR3 nucleotide sequence: TGCGCCAGCAGCTTGGATGGAGCCCACACCTCCTACGAGCAGTACTTC. Translating gives CASSLDGAHTSYEQYF.

This clonotype was seen only a few times. The chain has TRBV7-9 and TRBJ2-5; 9 bases are a match to TRBD2. The CDR3 consists of 17 residues. The V gene's germline CDR1 is SEHNR and CDR2 FQNEAQ (reference sequence). V lost 1 base to trimming and J lost 7 bases; unmatched junction nucleotides: 13. The CDR3 DNA reads as TGTGCCAGCAGCTTAGGGGGGACTAGCAGCCCCCTGGTGACCCAGTACTTC. Its translation: CASSLGGTSSPLVTQYF.

This clonotype has at least ten counts. CDR3 protein: CATQLTGLGGDNEQFF. In nucleotides, the CDR3 is TGTGCCACCCAGCTCACAGGACTAGGAGGGGACAATGAGCAGTTCTTC. The chain is built from TRBV24-1 and TRBJ2-1; 7 bases are shared with TRBD2. Germline CDR1 reads KGHDR; CDR2 reads SFDVKD. The CDR3 length is 16 residues. J was trimmed by 5 bases and V by 9 bases; bases with no gene match: 15.

This clonotype was picked up many times. The V call is TRBV27, the J call TRBJ2-7, with unresolved D. The ends were cut back, 3 bases at V and 0 bases at J, with 9 bases in the middle. CDR1 is MNHEY, CDR2 SMNVEV, per germline (reference sequence). The CDR3 spans 14 residues. The CDR3 sequence: CASSLSGNSYEQYF. The CDR3, as DNA: TGTGCCAGCAGTTTGTCCGGAAACTCCTACGAGCAGTACTTC.